This paragraph covers one T cell receptor beta chain sequence. The data stem from a study of shared clonotypes between healthy human individuals. The data were produced by immunoSEQ multiplex PCR, yet TCRdb's version contains in-frame clones alone and is incomplete. Of about 380,000 clones listed, 95% to 97% are singletons. With 10 bases removed from V and 6 bases from J, the gap between germline ends came to 18 bases. Per the germline V gene, CDR1 is MRHNA and CDR2 is SNTAGT. The CDR3 covers 14 residues. This clonotype originated in a man younger than 40 in good health. Material for sequencing was memory CD8+ T cells sorted from blood. As to subset: CD45RO+ cells pooled with CCR7-negative TemRA cells. V gene TRBV6-4 combines with J gene TRBJ1-4, with D perhaps matching TRBD1 (5 bases). In DNA, the CDR3 is TGTGCCACCCCCGGTTTAGGGGTGGATGAAAAACTGTTTTTT. This gives the protein CATPGLGVDEKLFF.